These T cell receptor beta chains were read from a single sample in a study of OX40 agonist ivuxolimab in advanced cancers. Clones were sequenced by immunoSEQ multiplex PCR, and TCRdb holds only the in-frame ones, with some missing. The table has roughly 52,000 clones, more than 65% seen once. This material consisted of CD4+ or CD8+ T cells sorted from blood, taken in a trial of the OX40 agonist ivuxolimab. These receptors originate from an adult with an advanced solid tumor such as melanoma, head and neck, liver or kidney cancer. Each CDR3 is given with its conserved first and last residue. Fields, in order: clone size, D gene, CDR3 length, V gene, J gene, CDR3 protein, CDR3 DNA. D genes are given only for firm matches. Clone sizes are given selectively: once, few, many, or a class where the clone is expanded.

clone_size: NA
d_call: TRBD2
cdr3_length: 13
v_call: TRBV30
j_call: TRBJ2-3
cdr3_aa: CAWRLAGADTQYF
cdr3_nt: TGTGCCTGGAGGCTAGCGGGAGCGGATACGCAGTATTTT

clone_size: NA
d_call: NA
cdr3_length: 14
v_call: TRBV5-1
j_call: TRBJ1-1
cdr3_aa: CASSPTSTRDETFF
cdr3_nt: TGCGCCAGCAGCCCCACATCGACCCGGGACGAAACTTTCTTT

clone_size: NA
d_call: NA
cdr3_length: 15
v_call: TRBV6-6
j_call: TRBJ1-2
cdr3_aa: CASRVTGSPNYGYTF
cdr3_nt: TGTGCCAGCAGAGTGACAGGATCCCCAAACTATGGCTACACCTTC

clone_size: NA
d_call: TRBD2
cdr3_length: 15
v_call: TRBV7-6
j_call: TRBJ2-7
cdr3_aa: CASSPTSGSSYEQYF
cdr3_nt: TGTGCCAGCAGCCCGACTAGCGGGAGCTCCTACGAGCAGTACTTC

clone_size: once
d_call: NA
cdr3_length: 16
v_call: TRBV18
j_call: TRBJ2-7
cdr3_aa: CASSPRIQGNSYEQYF
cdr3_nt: TGTGCCAGCTCACCCCGTATACAGGGAAACTCCTACGAGCAGTACTTC

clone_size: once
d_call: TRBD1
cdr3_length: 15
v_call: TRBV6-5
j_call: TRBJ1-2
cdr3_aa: CASSSLRQGKLGYTF
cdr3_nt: TGTGCCAGCAGTTCTCTAAGACAGGGGAAACTCGGCTACACCTTC

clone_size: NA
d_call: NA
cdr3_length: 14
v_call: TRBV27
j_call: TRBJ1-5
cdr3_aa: CASSSPGSNQPQHF
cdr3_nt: TGTGCCAGCAGTTCCCCAGGTAGCAATCAGCCCCAGCATTTT

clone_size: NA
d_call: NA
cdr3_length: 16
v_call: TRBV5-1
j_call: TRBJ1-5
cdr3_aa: CASSLLGGLSNQPQHF
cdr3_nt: TGCGCCAGCAGCTTGTTGGGGGGCCTTAGCAATCAGCCCCAGCATTTT

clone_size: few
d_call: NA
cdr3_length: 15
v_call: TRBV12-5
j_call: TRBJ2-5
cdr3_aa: CASGRGGNGQETQYF
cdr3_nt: TGTGCTAGTGGTAGAGGAGGGAACGGCCAAGAGACCCAGTACTTC

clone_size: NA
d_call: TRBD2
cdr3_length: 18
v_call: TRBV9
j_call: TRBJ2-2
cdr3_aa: CASSVDGVVRGGPGELFF
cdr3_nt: TGTGCCAGCAGCGTAGACGGAGTAGTGCGGGGGGGCCCCGGGGAGCTGTTTTTT

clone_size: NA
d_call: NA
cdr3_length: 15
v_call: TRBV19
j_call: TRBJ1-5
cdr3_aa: CASKEGAGGNQPQHF
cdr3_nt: TGTGCCAGTAAGGAGGGTGCGGGGGGCAATCAGCCCCAGCATTTT

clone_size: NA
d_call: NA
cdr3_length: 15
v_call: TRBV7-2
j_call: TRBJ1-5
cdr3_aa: CASSLNGQGNQPQHF
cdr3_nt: TGTGCCAGCAGCTTAAACGGTCAGGGAAATCAGCCCCAGCATTTT

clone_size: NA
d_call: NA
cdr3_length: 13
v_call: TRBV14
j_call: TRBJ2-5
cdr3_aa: CASSPMGQETQYF
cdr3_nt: TGTGCCAGCAGCCCGATGGGCCAAGAGACCCAGTACTTC

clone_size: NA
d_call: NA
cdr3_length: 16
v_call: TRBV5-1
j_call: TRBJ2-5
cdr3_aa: CASSKGDIPAQETQYF
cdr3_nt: TGCGCCAGCAGCAAAGGGGACATACCCGCACAAGAGACCCAGTACTTC

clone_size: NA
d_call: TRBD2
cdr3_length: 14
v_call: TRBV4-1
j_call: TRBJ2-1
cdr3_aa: CASSSIGGAGEQFF
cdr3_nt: TGCGCCAGCAGCTCCATCGGGGGGGCAGGTGAGCAGTTCTTC

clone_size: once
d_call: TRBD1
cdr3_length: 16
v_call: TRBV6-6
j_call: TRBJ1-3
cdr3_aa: CASSSGTVYSGNTIYF
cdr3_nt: TGTGCCAGCAGCTCCGGGACAGTGTACTCTGGAAACACCATATATTTT

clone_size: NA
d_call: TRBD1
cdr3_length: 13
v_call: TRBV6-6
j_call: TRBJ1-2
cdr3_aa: CASRGTGESGYTF
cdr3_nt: TGTGCCAGCAGGGGGACAGGGGAAAGTGGCTACACCTTC

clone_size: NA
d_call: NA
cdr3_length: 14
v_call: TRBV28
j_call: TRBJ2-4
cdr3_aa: CASQGQPSKNIQYF
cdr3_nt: TGTGCCAGTCAAGGACAGCCCTCCAAAAACATTCAGTACTTC

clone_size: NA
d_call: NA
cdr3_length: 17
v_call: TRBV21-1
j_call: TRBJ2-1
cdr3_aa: CASTQVASGSFYNEQFF
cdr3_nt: NA

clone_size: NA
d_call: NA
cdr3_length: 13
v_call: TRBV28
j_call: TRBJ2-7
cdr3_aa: CASSLTPTYEQYF
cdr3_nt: TGTGCCAGCAGTTTAACCCCCACCTACGAGCAGTACTTC

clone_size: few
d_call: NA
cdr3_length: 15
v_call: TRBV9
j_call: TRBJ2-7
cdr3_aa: CASSVGRGSSYEQYF
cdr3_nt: TGTGCCAGCAGCGTAGGTCGGGGGAGCTCCTACGAGCAGTACTTC

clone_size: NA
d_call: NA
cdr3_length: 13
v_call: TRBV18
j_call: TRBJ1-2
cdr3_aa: CASSHGERYGYTF
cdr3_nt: TGTGCCAGCTCCCACGGAGAGCGCTATGGCTACACCTTC

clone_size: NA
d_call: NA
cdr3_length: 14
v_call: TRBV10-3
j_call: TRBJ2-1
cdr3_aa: CAISVAGSYNEQFF
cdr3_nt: TGTGCCATCAGTGTAGCTGGCTCCTACAATGAGCAGTTCTTC

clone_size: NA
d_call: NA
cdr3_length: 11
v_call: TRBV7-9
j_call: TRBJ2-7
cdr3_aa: CASSPQYEQYF
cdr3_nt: TGTGCCAGCAGCCCACAATACGAGCAGTACTTC

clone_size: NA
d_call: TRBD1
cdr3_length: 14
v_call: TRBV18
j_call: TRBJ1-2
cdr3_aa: CASNDRGPNYGYTF
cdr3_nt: TGTGCCAGCAACGACAGGGGCCCTAACTATGGCTACACCTTC